This TCR beta chain was profiled in a study of blood T cell repertoires in COVID-19 (TCRdb year 2020). Regarding the complete study: Collaborator samples came from the United States, Italy and Spain and covered acute and convalescent phases of COVID-19. The samples were drawn from the first 160 participants of the ongoing ImmuneRACE study and from some 1,300 subjects provided by 6 global collaborators. The prospective study material was composed of cDNA or gDNA derived from T cells, B-cell-depleted T cells, or PBMCs. Where available, HLA class I and class II types were taken from metadata supplied by the sample provider and were not determined by assay-based typing. The sample metadata nearly always contained a de-identified subject ID, COVID-19 status, age in years and sex. A freely available public database, intended as a resource for researchers studying the immune response to SARS-CoV-2, is where the repertoires were released. Subjects who had been exposed to COVID-19, were actively infected with it, or had recovered from it provided the deeply sampled blood TCRbeta repertoires that made up the dataset.

On this clone: It has no known antigen specificity. There are no base qualities to consult, and no much larger clone falls within one base.

Here is what the overall study found, with its caveats: How much clinical and demographic metadata was included differed by source and by participant, and the metadata was provided uncurated.

Each collaborating institution followed its own protocols to collect whole blood in K2EDTA tubes. For TCRbeta analysis, collaborator samples were shipped as frozen whole blood, as isolated PBMCs, or as DNA extracted from either sample type. From the cysteine through the phenylalanine, the CDR3 covers 18 amino acids. Only CDR3 DNA remains: 54 bases, in frame from the first base. The trim is 0 bases for V and 0 bases for J, with a gap of 15 bases between the germline ends. From a lookup of the germline V gene, CDR1 and CDR2 are MGHRA and YSYEKL. TCRbeta CDR3 regions were amplified from genomic DNA using the immunoSEQ Assay, a bias-controlled multiplex PCR. On the study's bioinformatics: The number of nucleated cells in each sample was estimated by amplification of reference gene primers within the assay. Sequence reads were collapsed and filtered to measure the absolute abundance of every unique TCRbeta CDR3 rearrangement. Productive Simpson clonality was computed per sample as the square root of Simpson's diversity index over productive rearrangements. The table comes from immuneACCESS by way of TCRdb, which keeps in-frame sequences with V and J called. Part of the clones is missing from these tables; in studies checked, under half for an unresolved V gene and the rest for unknown reasons. V, J and clone size reflect that table, while D and trimming were determined from the DNA. The sample includes some 50,000 clones, with roughly 89% observed a single time. The ten largest make up about 1.4% of the sample.

The sequence derives from a man between 45 and 60 years old with acute or convalescent COVID-19. Input material: peripheral blood. The chain is encoded by TRBV4-1 joined to TRBJ1-3; the best D guess is TRBD1, with 6 bases matching. The DNA sequence reads TGCGCCAGCAGCCAAGATGGGGCCTACAGGGTCTCTGGAAACACCATATATTTT. Its translation reads: CASSQDGAYRVSGNTIYF.